This note documents a single T cell receptor (beta chain) sequence. What it binds is unknown. This record comes from a study of cytomegalovirus exposure and HLA in healthy donors. Trimming removed 4 bases at V and 8 bases at J, with 6 bases between. Per the germline V gene, CDR1 is WSHSY and CDR2 is SAAADI. The CDR3 runs to 11 residues. This PCR relied on a set of 60 Vbeta primers and 13 Jbeta primers. TCRdb's copy holds only in-frame clones and misses some; the assay was immunoSEQ multiplex PCR. The sample shows some 120,000 clones, around 81% of them seen only once. Findings and caveats of the study: More than 15,000 TCR beta sequences were associated with HLA alleles at 0.05 false discovery rate in a later analysis.

V and J are TRBV10-2 and TRBJ2-1; D call uncertain. This receptor was taken from a woman aged 25 to 39 in good health and CMV-seronegative. Material: PBMCs. The CDR3 bases are TGCGCCAGCAGTGCGGTCCATGAGCAGTTCTTC. Translating it yields CASSAVHEQFF.